This T cell receptor beta chain was observed in a study of response to subunit inactivated influenza vaccine. Whole-study results and caveats: Authors suggested each seasonal influenza vaccination recruits few new T cells.

In regard to this clonotype: Its antigen is not known.

Each CDR3 protein gets one entry after TCRdb re-called the RT-PCR reads with MiXCR. This sample yields over 750,000 distinct CDR3 sequences, of which approximately 21% are seen a single time; approximately 10% belongs to the top ten. V was shortened by 1 base and J by 8 bases, with 14 bases between the two germline ends. CDR1 is LGHDT, CDR2 YNNKEL, per germline (reference sequence). The CDR3 contains 14 residues. Sequenced material: PBMCs from blood, taken 5 days after vaccination. This TCR derives from a man aged 50 to 60 who received an inactivated influenza vaccine. The chain recombines TRBV3-1 with TRBJ1-2; perhaps TRBD1 as D (5 bases). Written as DNA, the CDR3 is TGTGCCAGCAGCCAAGTCCCGGGGGGGTCCGGCTACACCTTC. It codes for CASSQVPGGSGYTF.